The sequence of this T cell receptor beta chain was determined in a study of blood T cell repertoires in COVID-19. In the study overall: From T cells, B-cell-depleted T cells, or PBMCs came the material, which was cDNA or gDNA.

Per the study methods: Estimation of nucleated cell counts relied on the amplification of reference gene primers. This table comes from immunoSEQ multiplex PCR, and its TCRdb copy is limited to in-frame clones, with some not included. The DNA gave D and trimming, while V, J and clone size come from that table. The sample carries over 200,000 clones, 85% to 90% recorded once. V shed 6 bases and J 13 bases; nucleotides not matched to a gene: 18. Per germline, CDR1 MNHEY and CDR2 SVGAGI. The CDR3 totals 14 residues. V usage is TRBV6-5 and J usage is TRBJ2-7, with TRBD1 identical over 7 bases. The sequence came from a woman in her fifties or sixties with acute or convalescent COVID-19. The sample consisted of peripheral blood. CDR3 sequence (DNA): TGTGCCAGCAGGGTGGCTCGGGACAGCCGGGTAACCTACTTC. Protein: CASRVARDSRVTYF.